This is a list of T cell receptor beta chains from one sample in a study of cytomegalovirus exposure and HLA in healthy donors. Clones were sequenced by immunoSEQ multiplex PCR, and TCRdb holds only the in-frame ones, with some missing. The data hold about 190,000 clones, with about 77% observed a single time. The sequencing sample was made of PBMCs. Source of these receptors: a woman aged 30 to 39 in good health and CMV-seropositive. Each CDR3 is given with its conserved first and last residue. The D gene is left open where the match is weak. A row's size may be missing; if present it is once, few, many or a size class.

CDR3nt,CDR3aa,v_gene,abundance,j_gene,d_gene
TGTGCCAGTAGTATAGGTCTAGCGGGCACGCAGTATTTT,CASSIGLAGTQYF,TRBV19,-,TRBJ2-3,TRBD2
TGTGCCAGCAGCTTAGTTAGTGGGGGGGAGGGTGCTGAAGCTTTCTTT,CASSLVSGGEGAEAFF,TRBV7-6,-,TRBJ1-1,-
TGCGCCAGCAGTGAGGACCCGGGGGTCGGTTTGGGGACCCAGTACTTC,CASSEDPGVGLGTQYF,TRBV10-2,-,TRBJ2-5,-
TGTGCCAGCAGCTCCAGGAGGACTAGCGGGCGGGATGAGCAGTTCTTC,CASSSRRTSGRDEQFF,TRBV7-9,-,TRBJ2-1,TRBD2
TGTGCCACCAGCAGAGATATAGCGTACGAGCAGTACTTC,CATSRDIAYEQYF,TRBV15,-,TRBJ2-7,-
TGTGCCATCAGTTCCGGGACAGGGCCTCACTGGCGTCAAGAGACCCAGTACTTC,CAISSGTGPHWRQETQYF,TRBV10-3,-,TRBJ2-5,TRBD1
TGTGCCAGCAGTCCCTTGGAGGGCGGGGAGCTGTTTTTT,CASSPLEGGELFF,TRBV6-1,-,TRBJ2-2,-
TGTGCCAGCAGCTCAGGGGGCATCGACTATGGCTACACCTTC,CASSSGGIDYGYTF,TRBV5-4,few,TRBJ1-2,TRBD1
TGTGCCAGCAGGCCCCGGGGACAGCAGAAAAACATTCAGTACTTC,CASRPRGQQKNIQYF,TRBV6-1,-,TRBJ2-4,TRBD1
TGTGCCAGCAGACCGTCCGGGACAGTTAATGGCTACACCTTC,CASRPSGTVNGYTF,TRBV6-5,-,TRBJ1-2,TRBD1
TGTGCCAGCAGTAGGCTAGCGGGGGGTCCCCCCTACGAGCAGTACTTC,CASSRLAGGPPYEQYF,TRBV5-4,once,TRBJ2-7,TRBD2
TGTGCCAGCGGGACAGGGCGTTCCTACGAGCAGTACTTC,CASGTGRSYEQYF,TRBV6-1,once,TRBJ2-7,TRBD1
TGCGCCAGCAGCCAAAAAGTACCGGGACAGGCGAACACTGAAGCTTTCTTT,CASSQKVPGQANTEAFF,TRBV4-1,few,TRBJ1-1,TRBD1
TGCGCCAGCAGCTTGGGGCAGGGCGTGTTTGGCTACACCTTC,CASSLGQGVFGYTF,TRBV5-1,few,TRBJ1-2,-
TGTGCCAGCAGCTTACAATTTACCGGGGACAGGGTTTACTTCTTC,CASSLQFTGDRVYFF,TRBV7-2,-,TRBJ2-1,TRBD1
TGTGCCAGCCACAGGGGCCCGAACACTGAAGCTTTCTTT,CASHRGPNTEAFF,TRBV28,-,TRBJ1-1,TRBD1
TGTGCCAGCAGTCTTAGGGAGGACACTGAAGCTTTCTTT,CASSLREDTEAFF,TRBV6-5,-,TRBJ1-1,-
TGCGCCAGCAGTGATGGACAGGGGCTTAACTATGGCTACACCTTC,CASSDGQGLNYGYTF,TRBV10-2,-,TRBJ1-2,TRBD1
TGTGCCAGCAGAACCGTTAGGAGTGAAAAACTGTTTTTT,CASRTVRSEKLFF,TRBV5-6,few,TRBJ1-4,-
TGTGCCAGCAGTTTATCCACTAGCGGGAGCGATGAGCAGTTCTTC,CASSLSTSGSDEQFF,TRBV28,-,TRBJ2-1,TRBD2
TGCGCCAGCAGCAGGACAGGGGAGTCGACGGGTGGCTACACCTTC,CASSRTGESTGGYTF,TRBV5-1,-,TRBJ1-2,TRBD1
TGTGCCAGCAGCTATAGCGGGAAAGGCTACGAGCAGTACTTC,CASSYSGKGYEQYF,TRBV5-6,once,TRBJ2-7,TRBD2
TGCAGCGTACAATCAGGATTTCAAGAGACCCAGTACTTC,CSVQSGFQETQYF,TRBV29-1,-,TRBJ2-5,-
TGCGCCAGCAGCCCGGACAGGAGTACCCGAACAGAGGGAAAACTGTTTTTT,CASSPDRSTRTEGKLFF,TRBV5-1,-,TRBJ1-4,TRBD1
TGTGCCAGCAGTTTGGAGCAGGGCTTCTACAATGAGCAGTTCTTC,CASSLEQGFYNEQFF,TRBV28,-,TRBJ2-1,-
TGTGCCATCGGACAGGGCCCCTTAAATGAGCAGTTCTTC,CAIGQGPLNEQFF,TRBV10-3,-,TRBJ2-1,TRBD1
TGTGCCAGCAACGATCTAGGGGGCTCCTACGAGCAGTACTTC,CASNDLGGSYEQYF,TRBV7-9,-,TRBJ2-7,-
TGTGCCAGCAGGGGATGGAGGGCAGGCTCCTACAATGAGCAGTTCTTC,CASRGWRAGSYNEQFF,TRBV27,-,TRBJ2-1,-
TGTGCCAGCAGTGCTTTCGGACAGGGAGGGGAGGGATACACTGAAGCTTTCTTT,CASSAFGQGGEGYTEAFF,TRBV6-4,-,TRBJ1-1,TRBD1
TGCGCCAGCAGTGAAGCATCCTACCGCACAGATACGCAGTATTTT,CASSEASYRTDTQYF,TRBV10-2,-,TRBJ2-3,-
TGTGCCAGCAGCTCGACTTCCCCGAGGCAGTATTTT,CASSSTSPRQYF,TRBV7-9,once,TRBJ2-3,-
TGTGCCAGCAGCCACCGGGGATCGGGGACTGAAGCTTTCTTT,CASSHRGSGTEAFF,TRBV14,-,TRBJ1-1,-
TGCAGCGCCGCCGCAGGGGTCCGCTCCTACAATGAGCAGTTCTTC,CSAAAGVRSYNEQFF,TRBV29-1,few,TRBJ2-1,-
TGTGCCAGCAGCTACCCCACGGGGGATAGCAATCAGCCCCAGCATTTT,CASSYPTGDSNQPQHF,TRBV7-2,-,TRBJ1-5,-
TGTGCCAGCAGCAGGGGGCCTAAGGAGACCCAGCATTTT,CASSRGPKETQHF,TRBV9,-,TRBJ1-5,TRBD1
TGTGCCAGCAGCCGGGGGATGGTCTACGAGCAGTACTTC,CASSRGMVYEQYF,TRBV11-3,-,TRBJ2-7,-
TGTGCCAGCAGCCCGACAGGGAAGACTGAAGCTTTCTTT,CASSPTGKTEAFF,TRBV27,-,TRBJ1-1,TRBD1
TGTGCCAGCAGCTTAGAATCCGGGACTAGCGGTGCCTACGAGCAGTACTTC,CASSLESGTSGAYEQYF,TRBV7-2,-,TRBJ2-7,TRBD2
TGTGCCAGCAGAGTCCGGCGGGCCGGGGAGCTGTTTTTT,CASRVRRAGELFF,TRBV14,-,TRBJ2-2,-
TGTGCCAGCAGGGGGACAGGGGAGAGGAGCAATCAGCCCCAGCATTTT,CASRGTGERSNQPQHF,TRBV2,-,TRBJ1-5,TRBD1
TGTGCCAGCAGTTACCGGACAGAGGATACGCAGTATTTT,CASSYRTEDTQYF,TRBV6-5,-,TRBJ2-3,-
TGTGCCAGCTCCTACCGAGGATCCTACGAGCAGTACTTC,CASSYRGSYEQYF,TRBV18,few,TRBJ2-7,-
TGCGCCAGCAGCGAAACCGGACTAGCGCCCACCGGGGAGCTGTTTTTT,CASSETGLAPTGELFF,TRBV4-1,-,TRBJ2-2,TRBD2
TGTGCCAGCAGCAATTTCCGGGACAGAAACTATGGCTACACCTTC,CASSNFRDRNYGYTF,TRBV7-9,-,TRBJ1-2,TRBD1
TGTGCCACCCGGACAGATACCTCCTTTAGGGCAGTGAACTTC,CATRTDTSFRAVNF,TRBV28,few,TRBJ2-7,-